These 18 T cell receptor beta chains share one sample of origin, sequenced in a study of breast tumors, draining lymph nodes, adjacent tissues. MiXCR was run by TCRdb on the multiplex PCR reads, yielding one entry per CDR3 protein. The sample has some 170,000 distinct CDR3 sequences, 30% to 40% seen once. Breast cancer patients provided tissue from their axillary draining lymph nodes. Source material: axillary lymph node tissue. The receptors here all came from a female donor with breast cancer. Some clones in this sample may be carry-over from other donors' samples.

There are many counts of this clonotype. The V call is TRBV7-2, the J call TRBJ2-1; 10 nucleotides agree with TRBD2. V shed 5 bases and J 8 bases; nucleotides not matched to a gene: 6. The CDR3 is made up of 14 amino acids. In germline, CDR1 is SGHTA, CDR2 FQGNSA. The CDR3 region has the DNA TGTGCCAGCAGCCCTAGCGGGAGCAGAGATGAGCAGTTCTTC. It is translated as CASSPSGSRDEQFF.

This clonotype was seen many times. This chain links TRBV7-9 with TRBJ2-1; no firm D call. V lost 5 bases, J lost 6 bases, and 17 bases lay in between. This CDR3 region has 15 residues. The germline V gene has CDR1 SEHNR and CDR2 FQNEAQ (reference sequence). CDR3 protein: CASSDGSRGFNEQFF. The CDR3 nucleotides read TGTGCCAGCAGCGACGGGTCTAGAGGTTTCAATGAGCAGTTCTTC. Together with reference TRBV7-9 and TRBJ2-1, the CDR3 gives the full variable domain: DTGVSQNPRHKITKRGQNVTFRCDPISEHNRLYWYRQTLGQGPEFLTYFQNEAQLEKSRLLSDRFSAERPKGSFSTLEIQRTEQGDSAMYLCASSDGSRGFNEQFFGPGTRLTVL.

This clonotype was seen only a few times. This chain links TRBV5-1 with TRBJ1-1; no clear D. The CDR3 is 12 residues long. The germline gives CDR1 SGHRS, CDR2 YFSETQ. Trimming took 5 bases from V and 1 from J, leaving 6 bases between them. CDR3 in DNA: TGCGCCAGCAGTGGGCAGAACACTGAAGCTTTCTTT. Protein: CASSGQNTEAFF.

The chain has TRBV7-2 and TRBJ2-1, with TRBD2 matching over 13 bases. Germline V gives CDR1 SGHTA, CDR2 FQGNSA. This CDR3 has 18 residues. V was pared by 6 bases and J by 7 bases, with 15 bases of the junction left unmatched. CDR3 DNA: TGTGCCAGCAGTCCGGGACTAGCGGGATTTGCCGGGCCAAATGAGCAGTTCTTC. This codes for CASSPGLAGFAGPNEQFF.

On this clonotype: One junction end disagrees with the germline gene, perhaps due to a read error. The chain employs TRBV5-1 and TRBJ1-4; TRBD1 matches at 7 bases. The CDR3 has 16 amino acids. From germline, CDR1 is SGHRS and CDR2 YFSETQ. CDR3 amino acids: CASSPRTGQASEKLFF. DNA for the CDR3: TGCGCCAGCAGCCCACGGACAGGACAGGCTAGTGAAAAACTGTTCTTT.

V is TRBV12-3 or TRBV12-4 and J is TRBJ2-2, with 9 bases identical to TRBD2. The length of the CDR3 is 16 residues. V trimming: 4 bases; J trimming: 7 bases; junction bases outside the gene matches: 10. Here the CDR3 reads CASSSGALAGVGELFF. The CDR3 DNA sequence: TGTGCCAGCAGTTCAGGAGCACTAGCGGGCGTCGGGGAGCTGTTTTTT.

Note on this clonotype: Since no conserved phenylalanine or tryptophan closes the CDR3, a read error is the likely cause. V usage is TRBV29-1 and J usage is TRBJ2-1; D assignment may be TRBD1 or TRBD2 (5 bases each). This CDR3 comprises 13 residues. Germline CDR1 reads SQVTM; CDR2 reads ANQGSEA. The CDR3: CSVEFRDGNEQFL. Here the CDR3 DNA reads TGCAGTGTTGAGTTCCGGGACGGAAATGAGCAGTTCCTC.

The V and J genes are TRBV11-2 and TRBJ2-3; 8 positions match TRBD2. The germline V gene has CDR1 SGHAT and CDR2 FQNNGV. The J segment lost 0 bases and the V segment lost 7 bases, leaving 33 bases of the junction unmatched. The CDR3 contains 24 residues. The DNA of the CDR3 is TGTGCCAGCAAGCCGGAGAGACGGAGACGGGGAAACGGGGTAGCGGGGCTTAGCACAGATACGCAGTATTTT. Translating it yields CASKPERRRRGNGVAGLSTDTQYF.

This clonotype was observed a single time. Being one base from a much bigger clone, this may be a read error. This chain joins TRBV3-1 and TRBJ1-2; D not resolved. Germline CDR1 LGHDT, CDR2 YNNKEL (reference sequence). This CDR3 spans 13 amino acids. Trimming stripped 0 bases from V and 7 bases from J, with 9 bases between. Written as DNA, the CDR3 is TGTGCCAGCAGCCAAGAAGTTGACTGTGGCTACACCTTC. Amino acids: CASSQEVDCGYTF.

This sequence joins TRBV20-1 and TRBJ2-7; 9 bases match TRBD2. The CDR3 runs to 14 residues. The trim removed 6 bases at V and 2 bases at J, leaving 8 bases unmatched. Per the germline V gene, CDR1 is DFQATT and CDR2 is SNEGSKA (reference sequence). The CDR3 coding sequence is TGCAGTGCAAAGGCCCCTAGCGGGACCTACGAGCAGTACTTC. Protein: CSAKAPSGTYEQYF.

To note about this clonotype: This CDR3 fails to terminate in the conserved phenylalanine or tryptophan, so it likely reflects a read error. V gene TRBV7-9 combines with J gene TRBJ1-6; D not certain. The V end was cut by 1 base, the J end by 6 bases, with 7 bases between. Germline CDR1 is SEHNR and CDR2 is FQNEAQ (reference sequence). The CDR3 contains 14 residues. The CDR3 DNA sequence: TGTGCCAGCAGCTTAGAAGGAGTTAATTCACCCCTCCACTCT. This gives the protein CASSLEGVNSPLHS.

The CDR3 region is CASSYSPTDTQYF. The CDR3 DNA reads TGTGCCAGCAGTTATTCTCCCACAGATACGCAGTATTTT. This chain connects TRBV6-5 to TRBJ2-3; D gene uncertain. The length of the CDR3 is 13 residues. The germline V and J ends were trimmed by 3 bases and 2 bases, with 6 bases remaining between them. Germline V gives CDR1 MNHEY, CDR2 SVGAGI.

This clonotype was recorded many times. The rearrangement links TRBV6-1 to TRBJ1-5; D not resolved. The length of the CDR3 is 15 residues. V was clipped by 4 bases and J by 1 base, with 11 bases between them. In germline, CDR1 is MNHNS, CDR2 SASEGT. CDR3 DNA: TGTGCCAGCAGTGGCAGAACCAGCAGCAATCAGCCCCAGCATTTT. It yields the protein CASSGRTSSNQPQHF.

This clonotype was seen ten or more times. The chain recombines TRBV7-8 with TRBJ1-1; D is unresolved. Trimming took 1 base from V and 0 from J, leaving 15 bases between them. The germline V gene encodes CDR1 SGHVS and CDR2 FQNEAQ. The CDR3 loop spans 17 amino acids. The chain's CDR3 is CASSLGVLGNMNTEAFF. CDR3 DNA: TGTGCCAGCAGCTTAGGGGTCTTAGGGAACATGAACACTGAAGCTTTCTTT.

Written as DNA, the CDR3 is TGTGCCAGCAGCGTAGGGACAGTTTCTCGTGGCTACACCTTC. Translated, it gives CASSVGTVSRGYTF. The chain joins TRBV9 to TRBJ1-2; a possible D gene is TRBD1 (6 bases). V was clipped by 0 bases and J by 7 bases, with 13 bases between them. In germline, CDR1 is SGDLS, CDR2 YYNGEE. The CDR3 contains 14 residues. Variable domain in full (rest from reference TRBV9 and TRBJ1-2): DSGVTQTPKHLITATGQRVTLRCSPRSGDLSVYWYQQSLDQGLQFLIQYYNGEERAKGNILERFSAQQFPDLHSELNLSSLELGDSALYFCASSVGTVSRGYTFGSGTRLTVV.

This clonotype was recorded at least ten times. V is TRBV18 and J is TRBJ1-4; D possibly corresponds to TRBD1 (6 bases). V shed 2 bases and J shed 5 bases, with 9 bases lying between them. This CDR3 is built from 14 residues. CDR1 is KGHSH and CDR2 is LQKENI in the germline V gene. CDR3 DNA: TGTGCCAGCTCACCAGGGAGGGGGAATGAAAAACTGTTTTTT. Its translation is CASSPGRGNEKLFF.

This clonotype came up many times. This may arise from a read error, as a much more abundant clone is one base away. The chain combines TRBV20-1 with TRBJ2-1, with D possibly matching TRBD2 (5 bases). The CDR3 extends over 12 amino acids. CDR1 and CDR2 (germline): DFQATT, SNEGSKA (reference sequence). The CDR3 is CSATSRYNEPFF. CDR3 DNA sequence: TGCAGTGCTACTAGCAGATACAATGAGCCGTTCTTC.

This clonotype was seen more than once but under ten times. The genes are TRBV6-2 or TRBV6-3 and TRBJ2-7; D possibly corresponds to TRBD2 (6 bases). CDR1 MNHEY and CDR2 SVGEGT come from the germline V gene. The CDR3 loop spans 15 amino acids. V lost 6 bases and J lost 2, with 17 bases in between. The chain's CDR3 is CASSPPRAGPYEQYF. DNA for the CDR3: TGTGCCAGCAGCCCCCCTAGGGCGGGACCCTACGAGCAGTACTTC.